Below, 30 T cell receptor beta chains from the same sample are listed, as sequenced in a study of beta chain features in type 1 diabetes. The entirety of the isolated RNA underwent reverse transcription, so expressed TCRB transcripts were sequenced. Method: immunoSEQ multiplex PCR; TCRdb's copy keeps in-frame clones and lacks some. Among some 150,000 clones listed, 9% to 10% were seen once. Specimen: central memory CD4+ T cells from blood. The receptor source for this set is a woman in her forties in good health.

This clone appeared many times. This rearrangement joins TRBV29-1 to TRBJ2-3; 7 bases are shared with TRBD2. The length of the CDR3 is 14 residues. Per germline, CDR1 SQVTM and CDR2 ANQGSEA. The V and J ends lost 7 bases and 5 bases, in that order; junction bases with no gene match: 12. The CDR3 DNA is TGCAGCGCCGAAGGGGTAGCGGGTGGAGATACGCAGTATTTT. Translation: CSAEGVAGGDTQYF.

This clone turned up a few times. This chain links TRBV5-1 with TRBJ2-3; D possibly corresponds to TRBD2 (6 bases). The CDR3 sequence is 15 residues long. Germline V gene sequence: CDR1 SGHRS, CDR2 YFSETQ. V shed 4 bases and J shed 5 bases, with 17 bases lying between them. In DNA, the CDR3 is TGCGCCAGCAGCCCGGGACCCGGCGGGAAAGATACGCAGTATTTT. The encoded protein is CASSPGPGGKDTQYF.

A few counts support this clone. This CDR3 reads CASSSDSGITYEQYF. The CDR3 DNA is TGTGCCAGCAGCTCTGATTCAGGGATTACCTACGAGCAGTACTTC. This sequence joins TRBV7-2 and TRBJ2-7, with D possibly TRBD1 on 5 matching bases. Germline V gene lookup returns CDR1 SGHTA and CDR2 FQGNSA. V lost 4 bases and J lost 2, with 15 bases in between. The length of the CDR3 is 15 residues.

This clone was seen many times. The V gene is TRBV11-2, the J gene TRBJ2-3; D unresolved. The CDR3 is made up of 11 amino acids. Germline loops: CDR1 SGHAT, CDR2 FQNNGV. V was shortened by 3 bases and J by 6 bases, with 4 bases between the two germline ends. CDR3 DNA: TGTGCCAGCAGCTTCCTCGATACGCAGTATTTT. It codes for CASSFLDTQYF.

This clone was seen many times. This chain connects TRBV18 to TRBJ2-5; D is unclear. There are 15 residues in the CDR3. Germline assignment: CDR1 KGHSH and CDR2 LQKENI. V was shortened by 3 bases and J by 7 bases, with 18 bases between the two germline ends. CDR3 DNA sequence: TGTGCCAGCTCACCTCGAGACAAAAGTGTGAGGACCCAGTACTTC. This translates into CASSPRDKSVRTQYF.

The chain carries TRBV6-5 and TRBJ1-5; D is unclear. The CDR3 extends over 12 amino acids. Trimming took 6 bases from V and 1 from J, leaving 4 bases between them. CDR1 and CDR2 (germline): MNHEY, SVGAGI. CDR3: CASRASNQPQHF. The CDR3 DNA reads as TGTGCCAGCAGAGCGAGCAATCAGCCCCAGCATTTT.

Ten or more counts support this clone. The chain joins TRBV2 to TRBJ2-3; 11 bases are a match to TRBD2. The CDR3 consists of 16 residues. CDR1 and CDR2 from the germline V gene are SNHLY and FYNNEI. Unmatched junction bases numbered 6, after V lost 3 bases and J lost 4 bases. CDR3 sequence reads: CASSEDSGGGSDTQYF. CDR3 bases: TGTGCCAGCAGTGAGGATAGCGGGGGGGGCTCAGATACGCAGTATTTT.

This clone came up a few times. The V and J genes are TRBV7-2 and TRBJ1-4, with D uncertain. Germline V gives CDR1 SGHTA, CDR2 FQGNSA. Trimming pared 1 base from V and 5 bases from J, leaving 5 bases between. The CDR3 is 13 amino acids. The CDR3 sequence is CASSLDRNEKLFF. The CDR3 nucleotides read TGTGCCAGCAGCTTAGACAGAAATGAAAAACTGTTTTTT.

This clone was found a few times. V gene TRBV2 combines with J gene TRBJ2-1, with D uncertain. Trimming pared 5 bases from V and 3 bases from J, leaving 8 bases between. The CDR3 runs to 13 residues. CDR1 is SNHLY, CDR2 FYNNEI, per germline. CDR3 nucleotides: TGTGCCAGCAGTCCGACTGGCTACAATGAGCAGTTCTTC. It is translated as CASSPTGYNEQFF.

This clone was counted a few times. The chain is built from TRBV5-1 and TRBJ1-1, with 11 positions matching TRBD1. Germline-derived CDR1 and CDR2 are SGHRS and YFSETQ. This CDR3 is 15 amino acids long. Trimming removed 4 bases from V and 4 bases from J; junction bases left unmatched: 6. The CDR3, as DNA: TGCGCCAGCAGCGACCCTGGGACAGGGGGCACTGAAGCTTTCTTT. This translates into CASSDPGTGGTEAFF.

This clone came up a few times. This chain joins TRBV7-2 and TRBJ2-4; 8 bases map to TRBD1. Germline trimming cut 4 bases from V and 0 bases from J; bases unmatched to any gene: 5. The germline V gene has CDR1 SGHTA and CDR2 FQGNSA. CDR3 length: 16 residues. This CDR3 reads CASSSRQGIAKNIQYF. The CDR3 bases are TGTGCCAGCAGCTCCCGACAGGGGATAGCCAAAAACATTCAGTACTTC.

The genes are TRBV6-1 and TRBJ2-3, with 8 bases aligning to TRBD1. The CDR3 consists of 14 residues. Per the germline V gene, CDR1 is MNHNS and CDR2 is SASEGT. V was pared by 3 bases and J by 6 bases, with 5 bases of the junction left unmatched. CDR3 sequence: CASSDSTGGDTQYF. In DNA, the CDR3 is TGTGCCAGCAGTGACTCAACAGGGGGGGATACGCAGTATTTT.

V usage is TRBV19 and J usage is TRBJ2-3; TRBD2 is a possible D gene (6 bases). V dropped 8 bases and J dropped 6 bases, with 21 bases sitting between them. CDR1 is LNHDA, CDR2 SQIVND, per germline (reference sequence). This CDR3 region has 15 residues. The DNA of the CDR3 is TGTGCCAGTTCCCTTCTGGGGGGAGTGGCGGATACGCAGTATTTT. It yields the protein CASSLLGGVADTQYF. The full variable domain, its missing parts supplied by reference TRBV19 and TRBJ2-3, is DGGITQSPKYLFRKEGQNVTLSCEQNLNHDAMYWYRQDPGQGLRLIYYSQIVNDFQKGDIAEGYSVSREKKESFPLTVTSAQKNPTAFYLCASSLLGGVADTQYFGPGTRLTVL.

This chain links TRBV6-5 with TRBJ2-5; 8 nucleotides agree with TRBD2. V dropped 6 bases and J dropped 4; count of bases not matched to a gene: 10. This CDR3 has 15 amino acids. Germline loops: CDR1 MNHEY, CDR2 SVGAGI. The CDR3 is CASRLTGGLRETQYF. CDR3 nucleotide sequence: TGTGCCAGCAGATTAACGGGGGGGCTTAGAGAGACCCAGTACTTC.

The chain has TRBV2 and TRBJ1-1; D gene unclear. Per the germline V gene, CDR1 is SNHLY and CDR2 is FYNNEI. With 2 bases removed from V and 4 bases from J, the gap between germline ends came to 17 bases. The length of the CDR3 is 16 residues. DNA for the CDR3: TGTGCCAGCAGTGAACGCGGGTCCCGGTCGGGCACTGAAGCTTTCTTT. Its translation is CASSERGSRSGTEAFF.

The CDR3 coding sequence is TGTGCCAGCAGTCAACAGGGGCTAGGGGAAAAACTGTTTTTT. It yields the protein CASSQQGLGEKLFF. The V call is TRBV2, the J call TRBJ1-4; 7 bases match TRBD1. The germline V gene has CDR1 SNHLY and CDR2 FYNNEI. With V trimmed by 5 bases and J by 8 bases, 8 bases remained unmatched. The CDR3 sequence is 14 residues long.

This chain connects TRBV11-2 to TRBJ2-2, with 8 bases lining up with TRBD2. CDR3 length equals 16 residues. Germline V gives CDR1 SGHAT, CDR2 FQNNGV. V lost 10 bases and J lost 7; bases outside the gene matches: 17. The CDR3 nucleotides read TGTGCCACCCAGCTTGAGATTCGGGGGGGGGTCGGGGAGCTGTTTTTT. Protein: CATQLEIRGGVGELFF.

V and J are TRBV6-5 and TRBJ2-3; tentatively, D is TRBD2 (6 bases). Germline V CDR1 and CDR2: MNHEY, SVGAGI. V lost 0 bases, J lost 1 base, and 11 bases lay in between. This CDR3 is 16 amino acids long. CDR3 nucleotides: TGTGCCAGCAGTTACTCGGGCCCGGGGGGCACAGATACGCAGTATTTT. Translated: CASSYSGPGGTDTQYF.

This chain's CDR3 is CASSFRPVSTDTQYF. Here the CDR3 DNA reads TGTGCCAGCAGCTTCAGGCCGGTTAGCACAGATACGCAGTATTTT. The V and J genes are TRBV5-5 and TRBJ2-3; D is uncertain. CDR1 SGHKS and CDR2 YYEKEE come from the germline V gene (reference sequence). This CDR3 is 15 amino acids long. The ends were cut back, 2 bases at V and 0 bases at J, with 10 bases in the middle.

This clone was seen a few times. V is TRBV6-6 and J is TRBJ2-7, with TRBD2 matching 7 bases. CDR1 and CDR2 (germline): MNHNY, SVGAGI (reference sequence). The CDR3 is made up of 13 amino acids. After removal of 8 bases from V and 0 bases from J, the junction contained 4 bases not matched to a gene. CDR3 residues: CASLGGSSYEQYF. The CDR3 DNA is TGTGCCAGCTTGGGCGGGAGCTCCTACGAGCAGTACTTC.

This sequence joins TRBV6-5 and TRBJ1-6; D not certain. The germline V gene encodes CDR1 MNHEY and CDR2 SVGAGI. The CDR3 consists of 12 residues. CDR3 loop: CASRAINSPLHF. The CDR3 coding sequence is TGTGCGTCGAGAGCTATTAATTCACCCCTCCACTTT.

In this sample, this clone turned up many times. The chain has TRBV7-9 and TRBJ2-1; TRBD2 is a possible D gene (7 bases). Trimming cost V 8 bases and J 2 bases, with 13 bases left between them. Germline V lookup: CDR1 SEHNR, CDR2 FQNEAQ (reference sequence). CDR3 length: 14 residues. The CDR3 loop is CASHLGGPYNEQFF. The CDR3 DNA follows: TGTGCCAGCCACCTGGGGGGGCCCTACAATGAGCAGTTCTTC.

This clone has more than one count but fewer than ten. V gene TRBV5-1 combines with J gene TRBJ1-6, with 10 bases that match TRBD1. The CDR3 runs 15 residues. V lost 4 bases to trimming and J lost 13 bases; unmatched junction nucleotides: 11. Germline V gene data show CDR1 as SGHRS and CDR2 as YFSETQ. Written as DNA, the CDR3 is TGCGCCAGCAGCGCCGAACCGGGACAGGGGTCCCCCCTCCACTTT. Encoded protein: CASSAEPGQGSPLHF.

CDR3 DNA sequence: TGTGCCAGCAGCAGAACGGGGGGCTACGAGCAGTACTTC. Its protein is CASSRTGGYEQYF. The rearrangement joins TRBV7-6 to TRBJ2-7, with 7 bases aligning to TRBD2. Germline V gives CDR1 SGHVS, CDR2 FNYEAQ. With 5 bases clipped from V and 3 bases from J, the junction kept 4 bases outside the gene matches. The CDR3 has 13 amino acids. Full variable domain (outside the CDR3, taken from reference TRBV7-6 and TRBJ2-7): GAGVSQSPRYKVTKRGQDVALRCDPISGHVSLYWYRQALGQGPEFLTYFNYEAQQDKSGLPNDRFSAERPEGSISTLTIQRTEQRDSAMYRCASSRTGGYEQYFGPGTRLTVT.

This clone was counted a few times. One junction end disagrees with the germline gene, perhaps due to a read error. V and J are TRBV7-7 and TRBJ2-1, with TRBD2 as a possible D gene (5 bases). Germline V CDR1 and CDR2: SSHAT, FNYEAQ (reference sequence). This CDR3 comprises 14 residues. CDR3 loop: CASSLSRAGNEQFF. The DNA for the CDR3 is TGTGCTAGCAGCTTAAGCCGGGCGGGTAATGAGCAGTTCTTC.

This clone was detected a few times. The CDR3 spells CASSPLSNPTNEKLFF. The CDR3 bases are TGTGCCAGCTCACCACTGTCCAATCCAACTAATGAAAAACTGTTTTTT. The gene calls are TRBV18 and TRBJ1-4; D not certain. Germline lookup yields CDR1 KGHSH and CDR2 LQKENI. The CDR3 totals 16 residues. V lost 1 base, J lost 0 bases, and 9 bases lay in between.

The V call is TRBV9, the J call TRBJ2-2; unclear D gene. Germline V gene data show CDR1 as SGDLS and CDR2 as YYNGEE. Trimming left V 0 bases short and J 3 bases short, with 12 bases between. The CDR3 runs to 16 residues. The CDR3 protein is CASSVAARSYTGELFF. The CDR3 region has the DNA TGTGCCAGCAGCGTAGCCGCCAGGTCCTACACCGGGGAGCTGTTTTTT.

V usage is TRBV29-1 and J usage is TRBJ1-3; D is ambiguous. Trimming took off 0 bases at V and 0 bases at J, with 12 bases between the two ends. Germline V gives CDR1 SQVTM, CDR2 ANQGSEA. CDR3 length equals 16 residues. CDR3 DNA sequence: TGCAGCGTTGAAGATTGGAGGGCACCCTCTGGAAACACCATATATTTT. Residues: CSVEDWRAPSGNTIYF.

The chain has TRBV15 and TRBJ2-1, with 7 bases identical to TRBD2. The J segment lost 5 bases and the V segment lost 1 base, leaving 5 bases of the junction unmatched. Germline V gene sequence: CDR1 LNHNV, CDR2 YYDKDF (reference sequence). The CDR3 totals 15 residues. CDR3 DNA: TGTGCCACCAGCAGAGGTCTGGCGGGGGACAATGAGCAGTTCTTC. This codes for CATSRGLAGDNEQFF.

This sequence joins TRBV10-2 and TRBJ2-3, with 15 positions matching TRBD2. Trimming removed 11 bases from V and 7 bases from J; junction bases left unmatched: 10. From germline, CDR1 is WSHSY and CDR2 SAAADI. This CDR3 region has 15 residues. The CDR3, as DNA: TGCGCCTCAACCGGGACTAGCGGGGGGTTGAATACGCAGTATTTT. This encodes CASTGTSGGLNTQYF.